This T cell receptor beta chain was sequenced during a study of blood T cell repertoires in COVID-19 (dated by TCRdb to the early 2020s). Regarding the research as a whole: The collaborator samples originated in the United States, Italy and Spain and spanned the acute and convalescent phases of COVID-19. The repertoires were released in a freely available public database intended as a resource for research on the immune response to SARS-CoV-2. HLA class I and class II types, where available, came from metadata supplied by the sample provider rather than from assay-based typing. The prospective study material was composed of cDNA or gDNA derived from T cells, B-cell-depleted T cells, or PBMCs. Samples were obtained from the ongoing ImmuneRACE study (first 160 participants) and from about 1,300 subjects provided by 6 global collaborators. Deeply sampled blood TCRbeta repertoires from subjects exposed to, actively infected with, or recovered from COVID-19 were included in the dataset. Sample metadata almost always included a de-identified subject ID, COVID-19 status, age in years and sex.

Each collaborating institution followed its own protocols to collect whole blood in K2EDTA tubes. For TCRbeta analysis, collaborators shipped samples as frozen whole blood, isolated PBMCs, or DNA extracted from either of those sample types. TCRbeta CDR3 regions were amplified from genomic DNA by means of the immunoSEQ Assay, a bias-controlled multiplex PCR. The authors' pipeline ran thus. Nucleated cell counts per sample were estimated from amplification of reference gene primers within the assay. To quantify the absolute abundance of each unique TCRbeta CDR3 rearrangement, sequence reads were collapsed and filtered. Productive Simpson clonality was computed per sample as the square root of Simpson's diversity index over productive rearrangements. The table was pulled from immuneACCESS by TCRdb, which kept in-frame rearrangements only. Such tables lose some clones; where checked, under half of the loss comes from unresolved V genes, and the rest has no known cause. Clone size and V and J calls were adopted from that table, with D and trimming inferred from the DNA. Counted in this sample were under 150,000 clones; around four fifths of them appeared once. The ten biggest clones cover more than 20% of the sample.

Broad study findings and their caveats: The amount of clinical and demographic metadata varied by source and participant and was provided uncurated.

About this clone: No cognate antigen has been identified for it. No base quality information exists; no much larger clone differs at one position.

The CDR3 holds 13 amino acids from the cysteine to the phenylalanine. Only the CDR3 region is kept as DNA, spanning 39 bases read in frame from base 1. Via the germline V gene (reference sequence), CDR1 is MNHEY and CDR2 SMNVEV. Trimming at the junction amounts to 0 bases on V and 6 bases on J, and the germline ends lie 9 bases apart. The sequence was obtained from a human donor in a cohort sampled during active COVID-19. The rearranged segments are TRBV27 and TRBJ2-7; the D region possibly corresponds to TRBD1 (6 bases align). The sample taken for sequencing was peripheral blood. The bases are TGTGCCAGCAGTTTATCAGCGGACAGCGAGCAGTACTTC. It specifies CASSLSADSEQYF.